What follows is one TCR beta chain and its context. The antigen remains undetermined. The data stem from a study of T cell responses to AZD1222 COVID-19 vaccine. Study findings and constraints: Spike-specific TCR breadth and depth grew following two AZD1222 doses. All repertoire sampling was performed exclusively after the peak T cell response. Among spike-specific TCRs, nearly half reportedly target unmutated variant regions.

Data came from immunoSEQ multiplex PCR; TCRdb stores just in-frame clones and leaves some out. The sample consists of some 55,000 clones, around 90% of them appearing once. The source of this sequence is an adult in good health. Sample: peripheral blood, taken on day 0 of AZD1222 vaccination.

The CDR3 reads CASSPPGLNTEAFF. The CDR3 DNA is TGTGCCAGCTCACCGCCCGGCCTGAACACTGAAGCTTTCTTT. The chain has TRBV18 and TRBJ1-1; D unresolved. Germline CDR1 KGHSH, CDR2 LQKENI. This CDR3 spans 14 amino acids. The ends were cut back, 3 bases at V and 0 bases at J, with 8 bases in the middle.